Below, 6 T cell receptor beta chains from the same sample are listed, as sequenced in a study of blood T cell repertoires in COVID-19. Measured with immunoSEQ multiplex PCR; TCRdb has only the in-frame clones, and not every one. The sample includes under 350,000 clones, around 85% seen only once; the top ten take roughly 9.6%. Source material: peripheral blood. All receptors come from a woman aged 70-85 years with acute or convalescent COVID-19.

The V call is TRBV5-4, the J call TRBJ2-2; D possibly corresponds to TRBD2 (5 bases). Germline V lookup: CDR1 SGHNT, CDR2 YYREEE (reference sequence). Trimming removed 4 bases from V and 1 base from J, with 8 bases in between. The CDR3 contains 14 residues. As DNA, the CDR3 is TGTGCCAGCAGCCCCGGGGTGAACACCGGGGAGCTGTTTTTT. This codes for CASSPGVNTGELFF. Full variable domain (rest looked up from reference TRBV5-4 and TRBJ2-2): ETGVTQSPTHLIKTRGQQVTLRCSSQSGHNTVSWYQQALGQGPQFIFQYYREEENGRGNFPPRFSGLQFPNYSSELNVNALELDDSALYLCASSPGVNTGELFFGEGSRLTVL.

The chain employs TRBV10-3 and TRBJ2-7, with a weak D call TRBD1 (5 bases). The germline V gene encodes CDR1 ENHRY and CDR2 SYGVKD. Trimming removed 7 bases at V and 2 bases at J, with 9 bases between. The CDR3 consists of 12 residues. Written as DNA, the CDR3 is TGTGCCATCAAGGACATCACCTACGAGCAGTACTTC. Amino acids: CAIKDITYEQYF.

This clone was seen just once. This chain connects TRBV7-8 to TRBJ2-3; D call uncertain. The germline V gene has CDR1 SGHVS and CDR2 FQNEAQ. CDR3 length: 13 amino acids. Trimming shortened V by 5 bases and J by 3 bases, and 9 bases separated the two germline ends. The CDR3 spells CASSLITTDTQYF. DNA for the CDR3: TGTGCCAGCAGCCTAATAACTACAGATACGCAGTATTTT.

This clone was seen more than once but under ten times. The CDR3 spells CASRFDRATGELFF. As DNA, the CDR3 is TGTGCCAGTAGGTTTGACAGGGCAACCGGGGAGCTGTTTTTT. The V call is TRBV19, the J call TRBJ2-2; 7 nucleotides agree with TRBD1. The CDR3 runs to 14 residues. V lost 6 bases to trimming and J lost 5 bases; unmatched junction nucleotides: 6. Germline V gives CDR1 LNHDA, CDR2 SQIVND (reference sequence).

V usage is TRBV9 and J usage is TRBJ1-2, with a weak D call TRBD1 (6 bases). The V end lost 0 bases, the J end lost 8 bases, and 11 bases lay between the germline ends. The germline CDR1 and CDR2 sequences are SGDLS and YYNGEE. This CDR3 region has 13 residues. The CDR3 loop reads CASSVGGQNGYTF. The CDR3 DNA follows: TGTGCCAGCAGCGTAGGTGGACAGAACGGCTACACCTTC.

The chain couples TRBV10-3 to TRBJ1-2; 8 bases agree with TRBD1. CDR1 and CDR2 (germline): ENHRY, SYGVKD. V was pared by 4 bases and J by 2 bases, with 0 bases of the junction left unmatched. The CDR3 runs 13 residues. The CDR3 DNA follows: TGTGCCATCAGTGGACAGGGGAACTATGGCTACACCTTC. This sequence encodes CAISGQGNYGYTF.